What follows describes a single T cell receptor beta chain. Data came from immunoSEQ multiplex PCR; TCRdb stores just in-frame clones and leaves some out. The sample contains 250,000 to 300,000 clones, approximately 91% of which appear only once. The data were taken from a study of blood T cell repertoires in COVID-19. Trimming removed 4 bases from V and 4 bases from J; junction bases left unmatched: 11. The length of the CDR3 is 19 residues. Looked up from germline, CDR1 is SGHAT and CDR2 is FQNNGV. The TCR sequence derives from a woman in her 40s who had recovered from COVID-19. The V and J genes are TRBV11-2 and TRBJ2-2; TRBD2 matches at 14 bases. The sequencing input was PBMCs or T cells enriched from blood (not recorded which). The CDR3 coding sequence is TGTGCCAGCAGCTCGAACGAGAAGGGACTAGCGGGAGTCACCGGGGAGCTGTTTTTT. This translates into CASSSNEKGLAGVTGELFF.